This T cell receptor beta chain was documented in a study of CD4 T cells in relation to SARS-CoV-2 and coronaviruses. The overall study: Controls used an HIV-1 Nef peptide pool or no peptide.

V trimming: 0 bases; J trimming: 1 base; junction bases outside the gene matches: 2. CDR3 length: 15 residues. Germline CDR1 is SQVTM and CDR2 is ANQGSEA. Sequencing used immunoSEQ multiplex PCR; TCRdb keeps in-frame clones, though not all of them. The data contain 20,000 to 25,000 clones, roughly 76% of them singletons. Study-wide results and limits: Compared with monoreactive clones, crossreactive clones showed significantly weaker SARS-CoV-2 expansion.

CD4+ T cells from unexposed donors were obtained before the COVID-19 pandemic (2011-2018). CD4+ T cells were isolated from the cells after around 11 days of culture. Testing used SARS-CoV-2 S/N and four cold-coronavirus spikes on unexposed-donor CD4+ T cells, cells permitting. Cultures held under 2.5 million PBMCs per well with 8.5 to 10 IU/ml IL-2. About this clone: Its specificity is unknown.

The sequenced material came from CD4+ T cells from PBMCs, cultured in vitro. The chain couples TRBV29-1 to TRBJ2-2; 7 nucleotides align to TRBD2. This clonotype was sampled from a human donor in good health. The CDR3 nucleotides read TGCAGCGTTGAAGATCGGGGGGTGAACACCGGGGAGCTGTTTTTT. The encoded protein is CSVEDRGVNTGELFF.